The 11 T cell receptor beta chains reported below all come from one sample, sequenced in a study of shared clonotypes between healthy human individuals. Sequenced by immunoSEQ multiplex PCR; TCRdb stores in-frame clones only, minus some. The sample includes about half a million clones, roughly 83% seen only once; the top ten take less than 15%. The material sequenced was PBMCs. The receptors were sampled from a middle-aged woman in good health. Some clones in this sample may be carry-over from other donors' samples.

This rearrangement joins TRBV15 to TRBJ2-1; 14 bases are shared with TRBD2. Unmatched junction bases numbered 2, after V lost 4 bases and J lost 3 bases. This CDR3 spans 16 amino acids. CDR1 LNHNV and CDR2 YYDKDF come from the germline V gene (reference sequence). For the CDR3, the DNA is TGTGCCACCAGCAAGACTAGCGGGAGGGACTACAATGAGCAGTTCTTC. Amino acid sequence: CATSKTSGRDYNEQFF.

This rearrangement joins TRBV6-1 to TRBJ2-7, with D perhaps matching TRBD2 (5 bases). CDR3 size: 12 residues. CDR1 and CDR2 (germline): MNHNS, SASEGT. Trimming stripped 6 bases from V and 4 bases from J, with 10 bases between. As DNA, the CDR3 is TGTGCCAGCAGCCCCCGAGGGTACGAGCAGTACTTC. Its translation: CASSPRGYEQYF.

This clone appeared once. The chain has TRBV21-1 and TRBJ2-7. TRBV21-1 is a pseudogene segment. The CDR3 loop spans 11 amino acids. The CDR3 DNA sequence: TGTGCCAGCCAGGACCCCTACGAGCAGTACTTC. As protein: CASQDPYEQYF.

The chain carries TRBV4-2 and TRBJ2-2, with TRBD2 matching over 7 bases. The CDR3 runs to 17 residues. Trimming took 1 base from V and 0 from J; bases not matched to a gene: 5. CDR1 LGHNA and CDR2 YNFKEQ come from the germline V gene. The CDR3 loop is CASSQGERETNTGELFF. As DNA, the CDR3 is TGTGCCAGCAGCCAAGGGGAGCGGGAAACGAACACCGGGGAGCTGTTTTTT.

The rearrangement uses TRBV18 and TRBJ2-1, with D perhaps TRBD2 (5 bases). This CDR3 spans 18 amino acids. The germline gives CDR1 KGHSH, CDR2 LQKENI. The V and J ends lost 6 bases and 0 bases respectively, with 21 bases between them. CDR3 nucleotides: TGTGCCAGCTCCCCCCGACGGACTCGCGAGGGCTCCTACAATGAGCAGTTCTTC. The encoded protein is CASSPRRTREGSYNEQFF.

The V call is TRBV7-2, the J call TRBJ2-7, with 7 bases that match TRBD2. The CDR3 sequence is 13 residues long. The germline gives CDR1 SGHTA, CDR2 FQGNSA. V dropped 0 bases and J dropped 5; count of bases not matched to a gene: 1. The CDR3 loop is CASSLAGGNEQYF. The CDR3 DNA is TGTGCCAGCAGCTTAGCGGGGGGGAACGAGCAGTACTTC.

This sequence joins TRBV11-2 and TRBJ1-3; possibly TRBD1 for D (5 bases). Germline CDR1 SGHAT, CDR2 FQNNGV. V shed 1 base and J shed 3 bases, with 13 bases lying between them. The CDR3 is 16 amino acids. The CDR3: CASSLAGRVGGNTIYF. In DNA, the CDR3 is TGTGCCAGCAGCTTAGCGGGGCGTGTAGGTGGAAACACCATATATTTT.

This chain connects TRBV7-2 to TRBJ2-2; tentatively, D is TRBD2 (6 bases). The V end was cut by 5 bases, the J end by 3 bases, with 10 bases between. CDR1 and CDR2 (germline): SGHTA, FQGNSA. This CDR3 is 14 amino acids long. CDR3 region: CASSPGLDTGELFF. The CDR3, as DNA: TGTGCCAGCAGCCCGGGACTGGACACCGGGGAGCTGTTTTTT.

The chain has TRBV7-3 and TRBJ1-5; 8 bases line up with TRBD1. CDR1 is SGHTA, CDR2 FQGTGA, per germline. The CDR3 has 13 amino acids. V lost 4 bases, J lost 8 bases, and 4 bases stayed unmatched. The CDR3 region is CASSYGQGKPQHF. In DNA, the CDR3 is TGTGCCAGCAGCTACGGACAGGGTAAGCCCCAGCATTTT.

This clone occurred once. The chain couples TRBV19 to TRBJ1-3; unclear D gene. V gave up 6 bases and J gave up 4 bases, with 13 bases separating them. The CDR3 extends over 14 amino acids. From germline, CDR1 is LNHDA and CDR2 SQIVND (reference sequence). The CDR3 reads CASRISGGGNTIYF. CDR3 in DNA: TGTGCCAGTAGAATCTCTGGCGGCGGAAACACCATATATTTT.

This clone was detected only a few times. This chain uses TRBV30 with TRBJ1-1; 8 bases map to TRBD1. The junction had 8 bases not matched to a gene; V was cut back by 3 bases and J by 5 bases. Germline CDR1 GTSNPN, CDR2 SVGIG (reference sequence). CDR3 length: 14 residues. This chain's CDR3 is CAWSGGRGQTEAFF. CDR3 sequence (DNA): TGTGCCTGGAGCGGCGGCAGGGGGCAAACTGAAGCTTTCTTT.